What follows are 29 T cell receptor beta chains derived from one specimen sequenced in a study of CXCR3-negative and CXCR3-positive naive CD8 T cells. cDNA libraries for TRB were generated by 5' RACE incorporating UMI labels. After re-calling the 5' RACE reads, TCRdb lists one entry per CDR3 protein, DNA absent. This sample's table reports over 100,000 distinct CDR3 sequences. These receptors lack a known antigen. Study-level findings and limits: Naive cells with CXCR3 showed TRB CDR3s that were more hydrophobic than those in CXCR3-negative naive cells.

The sample taken for sequencing was naive CXCR3+ CD8+ T cells from blood. Regarding subset: CD45RO-CCR7+CD27+CD95- naive CD8+ T cells expressing CXCR3 (TNR3+). Receptor source: a human donor in good health. Some clones in this sample may be carry-over from other donors' samples.

This chain links TRBV4-3 with TRBJ2-7; TCRdb lists TRBD1, though no DNA is available to test this call. The CDR3 loop spans 15 amino acids. Germline V gene lookup returns CDR1 LGHNA and CDR2 YSLEER. CDR3 protein: CASSWVSQGAYEQYF.

The rearrangement links TRBV28 to TRBJ2-7; TCRdb's D gene call, TRBD1, goes unchecked for lack of DNA. There are 15 residues in the CDR3. In germline, CDR1 is MDHEN, CDR2 SYDVKM. The CDR3 region is CASSLGTGLVYEQYF.

The genes are TRBV28 and TRBJ2-3; checking the TCRdb D call of TRBD1 is not possible without DNA. This CDR3 comprises 18 residues. The germline CDR1 and CDR2 sequences are MDHEN and SYDVKM. This CDR3 is CASSYRDGDFSRRNTQYF.

The chain couples TRBV5-1 to TRBJ1-1; no DNA is available, so the TRBD1 call from TCRdb remains unchecked. The CDR3 is 19 residues long. Germline V lookup: CDR1 SGHRS, CDR2 YFSETQ. The CDR3 loop reads CASSFSAEDYRALNTEAFF. The full variable domain, rest sourced from reference TRBV5-1 and TRBJ1-1, is KAGVTQTPRYLIKTRGQQVTLSCSPISGHRSVSWYQQTPGQGLQFLFEYFSETQRNKGNFPGRFSGRQFSNSRSEMNVSTLELGDSALYLCASSFSAEDYRALNTEAFFGQGTRLTVV.

The rearrangement links TRBV29-1 to TRBJ1-2; TCRdb's D gene call, TRBD1, goes unchecked for lack of DNA. CDR1 is SQVTM, CDR2 ANQGSEA, per germline. The CDR3 has 16 amino acids. This chain's CDR3 is CSAENSRTGGVGGYTF.

The CDR3 sequence: CASSPEGYLLHEQFF. The V and J genes are TRBV18 and TRBJ2-1. The germline gives CDR1 KGHSH, CDR2 LQKENI. This CDR3 is built from 15 residues.

The V and J genes are TRBV5-1 and TRBJ2-1; the D gene TCRdb calls, TRBD1, cannot be checked with no DNA. The CDR3 totals 16 residues. Germline V gene data show CDR1 as SGHRS and CDR2 as YFSETQ. The CDR3 sequence: CASSPGSRGQGNEQFF.

This chain links TRBV20-1 with TRBJ2-1; TCRdb's D gene call, TRBD1, goes unchecked for lack of DNA. This CDR3 comprises 14 residues. CDR1 DFQATT and CDR2 SNEGSKA come from the germline V gene (reference sequence). CDR3 sequence reads: CSARRQGIGNEQFF.

This rearrangement joins TRBV7-9 to TRBJ2-7; TCRdb gives TRBD1 as the D gene, but with no DNA this cannot be confirmed. The germline V gene encodes CDR1 SEHNR and CDR2 FQNEAQ (reference sequence). The CDR3 has 15 residues. The CDR3 is CASSFRQGLSYEQYF.

This chain connects TRBV29-1 to TRBJ2-7; checking the TCRdb D call of TRBD1 is not possible without DNA. Germline V CDR1 and CDR2: SQVTM, ANQGSEA. This CDR3 contains 13 residues. CDR3 amino acids: CSAARDSTYEQYF.

The CDR3 sequence: CASSLGSGRFQETQYF. This chain connects TRBV12-3 or TRBV12-4 to TRBJ2-5; TCRdb's D call, TRBD2, is unchecked because there is no DNA. The CDR3 loop spans 16 amino acids.

The V call is TRBV28, the J call TRBJ2-7; the D call from TCRdb, TRBD1, cannot be confirmed without DNA. This CDR3 contains 14 residues. Germline-derived CDR1 and CDR2 are MDHEN and SYDVKM. CDR3 in amino acids: CASSSLQGPYEQYF.

This chain links TRBV4-3 with TRBJ1-2; TCRdb reports TRBD1, a call that lacks DNA to check it against. Germline CDR1 and CDR2: LGHNA and YSLEER. The CDR3 is made up of 16 amino acids. The CDR3 region is CASSQKGQATNYGYTF.

The CDR3 sequence: CASSLGGQGYNEQFF. The gene calls are TRBV7-3 and TRBJ2-1; TCRdb's D call of TRBD1 is untestable without DNA. This CDR3 has 15 amino acids. Germline V gene data show CDR1 as SGHTA and CDR2 as FQGTGA.

The chain combines TRBV29-1 with TRBJ1-3. Germline V gene data show CDR1 as SQVTM and CDR2 as ANQGSEA. The CDR3 contains 17 residues. The CDR3 here is CSVERWNRGSSGNTIYF. Variable domain in full (rest from reference TRBV29-1 and TRBJ1-3): SAVISQKPSRDICQRGTSLTIQCQVDSQVTMMFWYRQQPGQSLTLIATANQGSEATYESGFVIDKFPISRPNLTFSTLTVSNMSPEDSSIYLCSVERWNRGSSGNTIYFGEGSWLTVV.

CDR3 sequence: CATSDFGQGYEQYF. The rearrangement joins TRBV24-1 to TRBJ2-7; with no DNA, the TCRdb D assignment of TRBD1 cannot be verified. Germline CDR1 reads KGHDR; CDR2 reads SFDVKD. The CDR3 is made up of 14 amino acids.

The chain joins TRBV19 to TRBJ2-1; TCRdb picks TRBD2, but there is no DNA to check that call. Germline values: CDR1 LNHDA, CDR2 SQIVND (reference sequence). The CDR3 spans 15 residues. The chain's CDR3 is CASSSAGGRYNEQFF.

V gene TRBV28 combines with J gene TRBJ2-7; there is no DNA to check the TCRdb D call of TRBD2. The CDR3 runs to 15 residues. CDR1 MDHEN and CDR2 SYDVKM come from the germline V gene. CDR3 sequence: CASSPFEGGAYEQYF.

The chain has TRBV5-4 and TRBJ2-5; TCRdb proposes TRBD1, but this gene call is untestable without DNA. The CDR3 spans 14 residues. Germline-derived CDR1 and CDR2 are SGHNT and YYREEE (reference sequence). The CDR3 region is CASSLEQGQETQYF. The whole variable domain, filled in from reference TRBV5-4 and TRBJ2-5, reads ETGVTQSPTHLIKTRGQQVTLRCSSQSGHNTVSWYQQALGQGPQFIFQYYREEENGRGNFPPRFSGLQFPNYSSELNVNALELDDSALYLCASSLEQGQETQYFGPGTRLLVL.

The chain has TRBV19 and TRBJ1-2; TCRdb calls TRBD1, which cannot be checked without DNA. There are 15 residues in the CDR3. CDR1 is LNHDA, CDR2 SQIVND, per germline (reference sequence). The CDR3 protein is CASSAFTDSVDGYTF.

The rearrangement links TRBV27 to TRBJ1-2; checking the TCRdb D call of TRBD1 is not possible without DNA. CDR3 size: 16 residues. Germline values: CDR1 MNHEY, CDR2 SMNVEV (reference sequence). CDR3 region: CASSSTMTGAPSGYTF.

This rearrangement joins TRBV28 to TRBJ2-3; checking the TCRdb D call of TRBD2 is not possible without DNA. Germline CDR1 is MDHEN and CDR2 is SYDVKM. This CDR3 contains 19 residues. The CDR3 spells CASSSTGLAGARYGYTQYF.

The genes are TRBV7-9 and TRBJ2-5; TCRdb's D gene call, TRBD1, goes unchecked for lack of DNA. The CDR3 totals 14 residues. CDR1 SEHNR and CDR2 FQNEAQ come from the germline V gene (reference sequence). CDR3 protein: CASSLAGTDETQYF.

The chain carries TRBV5-5 and TRBJ2-1; the TRBD1 assignment by TCRdb is unverifiable without DNA. From germline, CDR1 is SGHKS and CDR2 YYEKEE (reference sequence). The CDR3 loop spans 14 amino acids. The CDR3 sequence is CASSLVGGNNEQFF.

V gene TRBV28 combines with J gene TRBJ1-1; no DNA is available, so the TRBD1 call from TCRdb remains unchecked. Germline loops: CDR1 MDHEN, CDR2 SYDVKM. The CDR3 consists of 15 residues. The CDR3 here is CASSLYQGLVTEAFF.

The V call is TRBV21-1, the J call TRBJ2-3; the D gene TCRdb calls, TRBD1, cannot be checked with no DNA. TRBV21-1 is marked as a pseudogene. This CDR3 is built from 15 residues. CDR3 sequence reads: CASKFRQGGTDTQYF.

The V call is TRBV7-9, the J call TRBJ1-2. This CDR3 is 15 amino acids long. Germline V lookup: CDR1 SEHNR, CDR2 FQNEAQ (reference sequence). CDR3 sequence: CASRTWRGAGYGYTF.

The chain joins TRBV20-1 to TRBJ1-5. Looked up from germline, CDR1 is DFQATT and CDR2 is SNEGSKA (reference sequence). CDR3 length equals 16 residues. The CDR3 protein is CSAPLQAPFSNQPQHF.

The CDR3 region is CASSYSAVNYYNEQFF. The rearrangement joins TRBV6-2 or TRBV6-3 to TRBJ2-1. The CDR3 totals 16 residues. The germline V gene encodes CDR1 MNHEY and CDR2 SVGEGT.